Listed below are T cell receptor beta chains from one sample, sequenced in a study of T cell responses to AZD1222 COVID-19 vaccine. Some clones are missing from TCRdb's copy, which holds only in-frame ones; the method was immunoSEQ multiplex PCR. The table records 120,000 or so clones, roughly 89% of them present only once. Sequenced here: peripheral blood, sampled on day 0 of MenACWY control vaccination. The receptors come from an adult in good health. Each CDR3 is given with its conserved first and last residue. The D gene is left open where the match is weak. Not every row has a clone size; where given, it reads once, few, many or a size class.

J | V | D | size | CDR3 | DNA
TRBJ2-7 | TRBV6-4 | TRBD2 | . | CASKRLAGSYEQYF | TGTGCCAGCAAGCGACTAGCGGGATCCTACGAGCAGTACTTC
TRBJ2-1 | TRBV5-1 | . | . | CASSAGREQFF | TGCGCCAGCAGCGCCGGTCGTGAGCAGTTCTTC
TRBJ2-7 | TRBV3-1/TRBV3-2 | . | . | CASSQDLMTYGFSYEQYF | TGTGCCAGCAGCCAAGATCTCATGACATACGGCTTCTCCTACGAGCAGTACTTC
TRBJ2-7 | TRBV5-1 | . | once | CASSLWGISSEQYF | TGCGCCAGCAGCTTGTGGGGGATTTCTTCCGAGCAGTACTTC
TRBJ1-2 | TRBV10-2 | . | . | CASSESWGEYGYTF | TGCGCCAGCAGTGAGTCGTGGGGCGAGTATGGCTACACCTTC
TRBJ2-1 | TRBV9 | . | . | CASSGSGIPYNEQFF | TGTGCCAGCAGCGGTAGCGGCATTCCCTACAATGAGCAGTTCTTC
TRBJ2-7 | TRBV4-1 | . | few | CASSPLRRDASYEQYF | TGCGCCAGCAGCCCCCTCCGGCGGGATGCCTCCTACGAGCAGTACTTC
TRBJ2-1 | TRBV4-3 | TRBD2 | . | CASSLLAGTSYNEQFF | TGCGCCAGCAGCCTCTTAGCGGGCACATCCTACAATGAGCAGTTCTTC
TRBJ1-2 | TRBV7-2 | TRBD1 | . | CASNSWPRTGDSYGYTF | TGTGCCAGCAATTCCTGGCCCCGGACAGGGGATAGTTATGGCTACACCTTC
TRBJ1-2 | TRBV12-3/TRBV12-4 | TRBD1 | . | CASSGTGGVGYTF | TGTGCCAGCAGTGGGACAGGGGGCGTTGGCTACACCTTC
TRBJ2-3 | TRBV4-1 | . | . | CASSQANLVSTDTQYF | TGCGCCAGCAGCCAAGCCAACCTAGTTAGCACAGATACGCAGTATTTT
TRBJ1-4 | TRBV11-3 | TRBD1 | . | CASSLGQGGPIEEKLFF | TGTGCCAGCAGCTTAGGACAGGGAGGCCCGATCGAGGAAAAACTGTTTTTT
TRBJ2-7 | TRBV28 | . | once | CASSSPVGLSGEQYF | TGTGCCAGCAGCTCTCCCGTCGGGCTTTCAGGCGAGCAGTACTTC
TRBJ1-1 | TRBV20-1 | . | . | CSARGYTEAFF | TGCAGTGCTAGAGGTTACACTGAAGCTTTCTTT
TRBJ1-2 | TRBV2 | . | . | CASSEVGGARGYTF | TGTGCCAGCAGTGAAGTGGGGGGGGCGCGTGGCTACACCTTC
TRBJ2-7 | TRBV5-1 | . | . | CASSLGGGYEQYF | TGCGCCAGCAGCTTGGGCGGCGGCTACGAGCAGTACTTC
TRBJ1-5 | TRBV7-8 | TRBD1 | . | CASSPGTGASNQPQHF | TGTGCCAGCAGCCCCGGGACAGGGGCCAGCAATCAGCCCCAGCATTTT
TRBJ2-3 | TRBV6-1 | TRBD2 | . | CASSGRGFLGSDTQYF | TGTGCCAGCAGTGGGCGGGGGTTTTTGGGTTCGGATACGCAGTATTTT
TRBJ2-1 | TRBV5-1 | TRBD2 | . | CASSLGSSGTTYNEQFF | TGCGCCAGCAGCTTGGGGAGTAGCGGGACGACCTACAATGAGCAGTTCTTC
TRBJ1-3 | TRBV7-9 | TRBD1 | once | CASSPWDRGNTIYF | TGTGCCAGCAGTCCGTGGGACAGGGGAAACACCATATATTTT
TRBJ2-7 | TRBV25-1 | . | . | CASSARRTARSYYYEQYF | TGTGCCAGCAGTGCACGCCGGACAGCTCGATCCTACTACTACGAGCAGTACTTC
TRBJ2-2 | TRBV30 | . | few | CAWSTAGELFF | TGTGCCTGGAGTACAGCGGGGGAGCTGTTTTTT
TRBJ1-1 | TRBV18 | . | . | CASSPQPNTEAFF | TGTGCCAGCTCACCACAGCCCAACACTGAAGCTTTCTTT
TRBJ2-5 | TRBV7-9 | . | . | CASSVVVPGETQYF | TGTGCCAGCTCGGTGGTTGTCCCCGGGGAGACCCAGTACTTC
TRBJ1-3 | TRBV4-2 | . | . | CASSQEVPESGNTIYF | TGTGCCAGCAGCCAAGAGGTGCCGGAGTCTGGAAACACCATATATTTT
TRBJ1-1 | TRBV6-6 | . | . | CASSYRVVNTEAFF | TGTGCCAGCAGTTACAGAGTGGTGAACACTGAAGCTTTCTTT
TRBJ2-7 | TRBV5-6 | . | . | CASSLDRVVYEQYF | TGTGCCAGCAGCTTGGACAGGGTCGTCTACGAGCAGTACTTC
TRBJ2-3 | TRBV19 | TRBD1 | . | CASSMQGQGADTQYF | TGTGCCAGTAGTATGCAGGGACAGGGCGCAGATACGCAGTATTTT
TRBJ1-5 | TRBV7-2 | TRBD1 | . | CASSVTGGLQPQHF | TGTGCCAGCAGCGTAACAGGGGGCCTACAGCCCCAGCATTTT
TRBJ1-3 | TRBV9 | . | . | CASSEPEGEMSGNTIYF | TGTGCCAGCAGCGAGCCGGAGGGGGAAATGAGTGGAAACACCATATATTTT
TRBJ2-3 | TRBV11-1 | . | . | CASSLGQGNTQYF | TGTGCCAGCAGCTTAGGGCAGGGAAATACGCAGTATTTT
TRBJ2-3 | TRBV20-1 | TRBD2 | . | CSASSLAAESTDTQYF | TGCAGTGCTAGTAGCCTAGCGGCTGAAAGCACAGATACGCAGTATTTT
TRBJ2-2 | TRBV5-1 | . | . | CASSLGKNTGELFF | TGCGCCAGCAGCTTGGGCAAGAACACCGGGGAGCTGTTTTTT